The present T cell receptor (beta chain) was sequenced within a study of CD4 T cells in relation to SARS-CoV-2 and coronaviruses. Findings and caveats of the study: The assay detects memory recall responses, not culture-primed primary responses.

Some clones are missing from TCRdb's copy, which holds only in-frame ones; the method was immunoSEQ multiplex PCR. Of around 35,000 clones in the sample, about four fifths were seen once. With respect to this clone: Its cognate antigen is unknown.

CDR1 SEHNR and CDR2 FQNEAQ come from the germline V gene (reference sequence). V was clipped by 5 bases and J by 7 bases, with 5 bases between them. The CDR3 consists of 11 residues. The chain combines TRBV7-9 with TRBJ2-2; D not resolved. What was sequenced was naive CD4+ T cells from PBMCs, cultured in vitro. Subset meaning: naive CD4+ T cells isolated by negative enrichment. This receptor was identified in an adult with COVID-19. The CDR3, as DNA: TGTGCCAGCAGCCAAGACGGGGAGCTGTTTTTT. Translating gives CASSQDGELFF.